Below, 12 T cell receptor beta chains from the same sample are listed, as sequenced in a study of blood T cell repertoires in COVID-19. Generated by immunoSEQ multiplex PCR, the TCRdb table keeps only in-frame clones and is missing some. This table holds 50,000 to 65,000 clones, roughly 80% found once. The sample consisted of peripheral blood. These receptors were obtained from a man between 60 and 75 years old with COVID-19, enrolled during active disease.

V and J are TRBV6-1 and TRBJ1-2; the match to TRBD1 covers 8 bases. CDR3 length: 15 residues. J gave up 4 bases and V 1 base, and 5 bases lay outside the gene matches. Germline values: CDR1 MNHNS, CDR2 SASEGT. The CDR3 DNA sequence: TGTGCCAGCAGTGAAGGAACAGGGGGGTCCTATGGCTACACCTTC. Translated: CASSEGTGGSYGYTF.

The sample holds a few counts of this clone. This chain links TRBV6-6 with TRBJ1-1; the match to TRBD1 covers 9 bases. This CDR3 is 15 amino acids long. After removal of 4 bases from V and 6 bases from J, the junction contained 9 bases not matched to a gene. Germline loops: CDR1 MNHNY, CDR2 SVGAGI (reference sequence). CDR3 loop: CASSSPGQGGPEAFF. The CDR3 DNA reads TGTGCCAGCAGTTCCCCGGGACAGGGCGGCCCTGAAGCTTTCTTT.

V is TRBV5-1 and J is TRBJ2-1; D is ambiguous. CDR1 SGHRS and CDR2 YFSETQ come from the germline V gene. The V gene lost 0 bases and the J gene lost 0 bases, with 13 bases spanning the gap. This CDR3 region has 17 residues. The CDR3 reads CASSLAVSSTSYNEQFF. CDR3 nucleotide sequence: TGCGCCAGCAGCTTGGCCGTGAGTTCAACCTCCTACAATGAGCAGTTCTTC.

The chain recombines TRBV7-9 with TRBJ1-1; perhaps TRBD1 as D (5 bases). Trimming took off 1 base at V and 4 bases at J, with 10 bases between the two ends. Germline V lookup: CDR1 SEHNR, CDR2 FQNEAQ (reference sequence). The CDR3 contains 14 residues. CDR3: CASSLGSGFTEAFF. Written as DNA, the CDR3 is TGTGCCAGCAGCTTAGGGTCAGGGTTCACTGAAGCTTTCTTT.

V and J are TRBV6-1 and TRBJ2-7; 7 nucleotides match TRBD1. V lost 3 bases, J lost 2 bases, and 4 bases stayed unmatched. The CDR3 is made up of 14 amino acids. The germline V gene has CDR1 MNHNS and CDR2 SASEGT. CDR3 loop: CASSEYTGAYEQYF. CDR3 nucleotides: TGTGCCAGCAGTGAGTATACAGGGGCCTACGAGCAGTACTTC.

The chain has TRBV15 and TRBJ1-5; TRBD1 aligns across 8 bases. The V segment lost 0 bases and the J segment 7 bases; nucleotides outside the gene matches: 8. The CDR3 is made up of 16 amino acids. Germline loops: CDR1 LNHNV, CDR2 YYDKDF (reference sequence). The CDR3 loop reads CATSRDLGQGIQPQHF. The DNA of the CDR3 is TGTGCCACCAGCAGAGATCTCGGACAGGGAATACAGCCCCAGCATTTT.

Concerning this clone itself: A read error may produce the germline difference seen at one junction end. V and J are TRBV6-5 and TRBJ2-2; the D gene could be TRBD1 or TRBD2 (5 bases each). Germline values: CDR1 MNHEY, CDR2 SVGAGI. The CDR3 contains 15 residues. The CDR3 here is CASSDSGSGTGELFF. Written as DNA, the CDR3 is TGTGCCAGCAGTGACTCAGGGAGTGGCACCGGGGAGCTGTTTTTT.

The rearrangement uses TRBV12-5 and TRBJ2-7; tentatively, D is TRBD1 (6 bases). The germline V gene encodes CDR1 LGHNT and CDR2 FRNRAP. The germline V and J ends were trimmed by 6 bases and 6 bases, with 18 bases remaining between them. The CDR3 totals 14 residues. The CDR3 DNA follows: TGTGCTAGTGGGGGGGACACCCTCGGGCTCGAGCAGTACTTC. It translates to CASGGDTLGLEQYF.

V usage is TRBV3-1 (or the pseudogene TRBV3-2) and J usage is TRBJ2-1, with 9 bases lining up with TRBD2. V dropped 3 bases and J dropped 3; count of bases not matched to a gene: 6. There are 16 residues in the CDR3. Germline CDR1 LGHDT, CDR2 YNNKEL (reference sequence). The DNA for the CDR3 is TGTGCCAGCAGCCAGGCTCTAGCGGGAAACTACAATGAGCAGTTCTTC. It is translated as CASSQALAGNYNEQFF.

The chain recombines TRBV6-5 with TRBJ2-2, with D perhaps TRBD1 (5 bases). V lost 10 bases and J lost 2, with 14 bases in between. This CDR3 comprises 14 residues. Germline CDR1 and CDR2: MNHEY and SVGAGI. CDR3 sequence reads: CAIPTVRNTGELFF. CDR3 DNA sequence: TGTGCCATTCCGACAGTTCGTAACACCGGGGAGCTGTTTTTT.

The V call is TRBV3-1 (or the pseudogene TRBV3-2), the J call TRBJ1-2; TRBD1 matches at 8 bases. The CDR3 loop spans 14 amino acids. From germline, CDR1 is LGHDT and CDR2 YNNKEL (reference sequence). V dropped 1 base and J dropped 3; count of bases not matched to a gene: 1. The chain's CDR3 is CASSQGDRHYGYTF. As DNA, the CDR3 is TGTGCCAGCAGCCAAGGGGACAGGCACTATGGCTACACCTTC.

This chain connects TRBV30 to TRBJ1-4; TRBD1 matches 9 bases. The V gene end was trimmed by 0 bases and the J gene end by 6 bases; junction bases not matched to a gene: 5. Germline CDR1 reads GTSNPN; CDR2 reads SVGIG (reference sequence). This CDR3 is 15 amino acids long. The CDR3 region is CAWSVLGTGYEKLFF. CDR3 in DNA: TGTGCCTGGAGTGTCCTGGGGACAGGGTATGAAAAACTGTTTTTT.